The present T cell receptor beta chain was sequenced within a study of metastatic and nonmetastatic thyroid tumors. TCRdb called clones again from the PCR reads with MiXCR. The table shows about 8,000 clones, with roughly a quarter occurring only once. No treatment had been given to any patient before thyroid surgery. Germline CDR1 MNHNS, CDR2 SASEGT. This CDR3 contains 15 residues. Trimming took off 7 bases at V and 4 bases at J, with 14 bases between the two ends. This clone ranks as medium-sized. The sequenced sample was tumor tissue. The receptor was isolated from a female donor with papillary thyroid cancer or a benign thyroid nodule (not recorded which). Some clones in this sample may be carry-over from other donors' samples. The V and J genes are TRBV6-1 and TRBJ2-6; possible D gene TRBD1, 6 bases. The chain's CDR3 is CASTMNRAGANVLTF. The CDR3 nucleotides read TGTGCCAGCACGATGAACAGGGCCGGGGCCAACGTCCTGACTTTC.